This record covers a single TCR beta chain. Its specificity is unknown. This record comes from a study of OX40 agonist ivuxolimab in advanced cancers. Study-wide results and caveats: Clonal expansion was seen in CD4+ and CD8+ blood T cells by week 6 at 0.1 to 3.0 mg/kg. Antigen specificity of clonally expanded peripheral T cells was not established. The study found that CD8+ T cells averaged more expanded clones than CD4+.

Libraries were prepared by immunoSEQ multiplex PCR; TCRdb keeps only in-frame clonotypes and omits some of them. The sample contains roughly 70,000 clones, approximately 78% of which appear only once. With 0 bases clipped from V and 4 bases from J, the junction kept 12 bases outside the gene matches. Germline CDR1 and CDR2: MNHEY and SMNVEV (reference sequence). This CDR3 is built from 20 residues. Sequencing used CD4+ or CD8+ T cells sorted from blood, obtained in a trial of the OX40 agonist ivuxolimab. The receptor's source is an adult with an advanced solid tumor such as melanoma, head and neck, liver or kidney cancer. J is TRBJ2-5 and V is TRBV27; 15 nucleotides agree with TRBD2. The CDR3 region is CASSLSPPGLAGGLAETQYF. In DNA, the CDR3 is TGTGCCAGCAGTTTATCCCCTCCGGGACTAGCGGGAGGCTTAGCAGAGACCCAGTACTTC.